This T cell receptor beta chain was identified during a study of blood T cell repertoires in COVID-19. Across the whole study: Acute and convalescent COVID-19 samples came from the United States, Italy and Spain.

The participants were between roughly 18 and 100 years old and came from about two dozen US areas. Cohorts were based on clinical histories the participants reported. In the study's own analysis: Amplified reference gene primers provided the basis for estimating nucleated cell counts. Measured with immunoSEQ multiplex PCR; TCRdb has only the in-frame clones, and not every one. D and trimming come from the DNA, and the V and J calls and clone size come from that table. The data contain some 300,000 clones, roughly nine tenths of them seen just once; the ten biggest clones take up 2.5% to 3.5%. The sequenced material came from PBMCs or T cells enriched from blood (not recorded which). The sequence was obtained from a woman in her fifties or sixties who had been exposed to COVID-19.

In nucleotides, the CDR3 is TGTGCCAGCAGTTTATCTCGACAGGGACGTAGCACAGATACGCAGTATTTT. It specifies CASSLSRQGRSTDTQYF. The chain recombines TRBV28 with TRBJ2-3, with 7 nucleotides matching TRBD1. Germline CDR1 is MDHEN and CDR2 is SYDVKM. The CDR3 contains 17 residues. V lost 1 base to trimming and J lost 0 bases; unmatched junction nucleotides: 7.